This T cell receptor beta chain comes out of a study of blood T cells in healthy people across ages (dated by TCRdb to between 2015 and 2017). At the level of the whole study: In model experiments, template switching captured roughly one uniquely barcoded TCR beta cDNA molecule for every two T cells. The donors were divided into four age groups: young (average approximately 17 years), middle-aged (approximately 41), aged (about 60) and long-lived (roughly 86). Donors of different ages were randomly distributed across sequencing lanes to avoid experimental bias. Age-related changes in TCR beta repertoire diversity were measured in the study by deep sequencing normalized with unique cDNA molecular identifiers. Two additional independent replicas of 1 million unique cDNA reads from the same blood draw were analyzed for two donors (one aged 18 to 30 and one aged 80 or older).

Donors were 39 systemically healthy Caucasian individuals from Russia aged 6 to 90 years. Each donor gave 8 to 10 milliliters of peripheral blood, drawn into EDTA-treated Vacutainer tubes. Ficoll-Paque density-gradient centrifugation was used to isolate PBMCs, with at least 7 million obtained per sample. Trizol reagent was used to extract total RNA from PBMCs, with at least 5.5 micrograms per sample. For every donor, flow cytometry on a PBMC aliquot measured the percentage of naive CD45RAhigh/CD27high T cells. On this clonotype: Its specific antigen is unknown. No much larger clone is present one base from it, and per-base qualities are unavailable.

The germline V gene (reference sequence) specifies LGHDT as CDR1 and YNNKEL as CDR2. The CDR3 runs 16 residues from the cysteine to the phenylalanine. The kept DNA is CDR3 alone, 48 bases in frame from the first base. The trim is 1 base for V and 9 bases for J, with a gap of 16 bases between the germline ends. Points the paper makes about the study in general: The CMV infection status of donors was not known, potentially confounding age-related changes in expanded clonotypes. The percentage of naive T cells measured by flow cytometry correlated strongly with observed TCR beta diversity. Estimates of total diversity based on one million sequenced T cells were regarded as lower bounds and as underestimates. As age increased, observed TCR beta diversity per million T cells dropped in a roughly linear way, and a significant reduction was already evident by age 40. The long-lived group showed more naive CD4+ T cells, fewer expanded clones and increased TCR diversity than the aged group, suggesting age selection. Because profiling used bulk unsorted PBMCs, naive and antigen-experienced compartments could not be compared conclusively.

Libraries were made using 5' RACE. Sequencing instrument: Illumina HiSeq 2500. A second PCR of about 7 to 12 cycles was performed with a sample-barcoded 5' primer and a J-beta primer mix. A template-switch 5' adaptor carrying 12 random nucleotides introduced a unique molecular identifier onto each TCR beta cDNA molecule. Each sample yielded at least 3 million CDR3-containing paired-end reads. All of the RNA was converted into first-strand cDNA using the Mint cDNA synthesis kit, with a TRBC-specific oligonucleotide serving as the primer. Following uracil-DNA glycosylase treatment, a first 18-cycle PCR with universal primers M1SS and BC2_uni_R was performed on all cDNA. The source study handled its data this way. Normalization of each sample was performed by random selection of 1 million high-quality reads, each carrying a distinct molecular identifier. Reads sharing molecular identifiers were discarded rather than binned into consensus sequences. MiTCR, set to a Q25 quality threshold and the strictest error-elimination algorithm, was used for CDR3 identification, clonotype clustering and error correction. A nonparametric unseen species model using Euler transformation provided a lower-bound estimate of total TCR beta diversity. The raw public reads went through TCRdb reprocessing: fastp at Q25, MiXCR clone calling, in-frame beta chains kept. A single entry per CDR3 protein holds the most common genes and DNA from its merged rows. The V and J calls were not made by the authors but by TCRdb's processing. Here the sample has around 1.1 million distinct CDR3 sequences; roughly two fifths occur a single time. Under 15% of the sample lies in the top ten.

In this chain, TRBV3-1 is recombined with TRBJ1-6, and possibly TRBD1, on 6 matching bases. This clonotype was obtained from a man between 18 and 35 years old in good health. The sequencing sample was made of blood. In nucleotide form, the sequence is TGTGCCAGCAGCCAAGCGGGACCAGGGGATCGTTCACCCCTCCACTTT. Its amino acids are CASSQAGPGDRSPLHF.